Each of the 6 T cell receptor beta chains below was sequenced from the same sample in a study of T cell changes during pregnancy in multiple sclerosis. This table comes from immunoSEQ multiplex PCR, and its TCRdb copy is limited to in-frame clones, with some not included. The table includes 60,000 to 75,000 clones, about 91% detected once. The sample was peripheral blood, taken in the second trimester of pregnancy. Receptors were obtained from a female donor in good health, enrolled as a control in a pregnancy study.

The chain has TRBV6-4 and TRBJ2-7; TRBD1 aligns across 10 bases. Germline loops: CDR1 MRHNA, CDR2 SNTAGT. V lost 5 bases to trimming and J lost 5 bases; unmatched junction nucleotides: 9. This CDR3 is 15 amino acids long. The CDR3 is CASSPGTGDWNEQYF. DNA of the CDR3: TGTGCCAGCAGTCCAGGGACAGGGGACTGGAACGAGCAGTACTTC.

The rearrangement links TRBV11-2 to TRBJ2-5; D not resolved. CDR3 size: 11 residues. Germline values: CDR1 SGHAT, CDR2 FQNNGV. V lost 4 bases, J lost 7 bases, and 7 bases lay in between. In DNA, the CDR3 is TGTGCCAGCAGCTCATCGGGGACCCAGTACTTC. As protein: CASSSSGTQYF. The full variable domain, rest sourced from reference TRBV11-2 and TRBJ2-5, is EAGVAQSPRYKIIEKRQSVAFWCNPISGHATLYWYQQILGQGPKLLIQFQNNGVVDDSQLPKDRFSAERLKGVDSTLKIQPAKLEDSAVYLCASSSSGTQYFGPGTRLLVL.

The CDR3 protein is CASSTDTGSEKLFF. The DNA of the CDR3 is TGTGCCAGCAGCACGGATACGGGAAGTGAAAAACTGTTTTTT. The chain carries TRBV11-2 and TRBJ1-4; D call uncertain. V lost 5 bases and J 7 bases, leaving 14 bases between the germline ends. The CDR3 covers 14 residues. Germline CDR1 is SGHAT and CDR2 is FQNNGV.

V is TRBV6-5 and J is TRBJ2-1; 7 bases agree with TRBD2. The length of the CDR3 is 13 residues. V was pared by 9 bases and J by 8 bases, with 10 bases of the junction left unmatched. Per the germline V gene, CDR1 is MNHEY and CDR2 is SVGAGI. The CDR3 DNA sequence: TGTGCCAGTTCTAGCGGAGGTTTCTATGAGCAGTTCTTC. It is translated as CASSSGGFYEQFF.

The genes are TRBV5-6 and TRBJ1-6, with TRBD1 identical over 7 bases. The CDR3 contains 13 residues. Germline CDR1 is SGHDT and CDR2 is YYEEEE. With V trimmed by 4 bases and J by 7 bases, 2 bases remained unmatched. The CDR3 spells CASSGTVNSPLHF. In DNA, the CDR3 is TGTGCCAGCAGCGGGACAGTAAATTCACCCCTCCACTTT.

The chain combines TRBV4-2 with TRBJ1-2; TRBD1 agrees at 7 bases. The CDR3 covers 14 residues. J gave up 4 bases and V 0 bases, and 2 bases lay outside the gene matches. Per germline, CDR1 LGHNA and CDR2 YNFKEQ. CDR3 bases: TGTGCCAGCAGCCAAGAGACAGGGACCTATGGCTACACCTTC. It yields the protein CASSQETGTYGYTF.